This T cell receptor (beta chain) was documented in a study of patients and donors after allogeneic stem cell transplantation. This CDR3 has 20 residues. The trim removed 6 bases at V and 0 bases at J, leaving 14 bases unmatched. Via MiXCR, TCRdb re-called the RT-PCR reads, giving one row per CDR3 protein. The table lists roughly 940,000 distinct CDR3 sequences, under 20% of them singletons. The chain is built from TRBV12-3 or TRBV12-4 and TRBJ2-1, with 13 bases aligning to TRBD2. The TCR comes from a human donor who was either an allogeneic HSCT recipient or a stem cell or donor lymphocyte infusion donor (not recorded which). It is not recorded whose cells these are; they may come from a transplant donor. The sequenced sample was blood, either unsorted or a sorted T cell fraction (not recorded which). In DNA, the CDR3 is TGTGCCAGCAGGGCTCCGGGACTAGCGGGACTTAAGAGCTCCTACAATGAGCAGTTCTTC. Protein: CASRAPGLAGLKSSYNEQFF.